This TCR beta chain comes out of a study of cytomegalovirus exposure and HLA in healthy donors. Study conclusions and caveats: 150 or so TCR beta chains were listed as cytomegalovirus-associated. The study had only CMV serostatus as immune exposure information.

The germline gives CDR1 GTSNPN, CDR2 SVGIG (reference sequence). The CDR3 length is 16 residues. Between the trimmed V and J ends, which lost 0 bases and 1 base, there was a span of 13 bases. As for this clone: Its specificity is not known.

PCR amplification relied on 60 Vbeta primers (plus 13 Jbeta primers). Sequencing used immunoSEQ multiplex PCR; TCRdb keeps in-frame clones, though not all of them. The table has approximately 130,000 clones, 80% to 90% seen once. Sequences were obtained from PBMCs. The gene calls are TRBV30 and TRBJ1-5; the D is unclear. The source is a man aged 40-55 years in good health and CMV-seronegative. The CDR3 DNA is TGTGCCTGGAGTGTACGTGGCGCGGTGAGCAATCAGCCCCAGCATTTT. This gives the protein CAWSVRGAVSNQPQHF.